This T cell receptor beta chain was recorded in a study of TIL therapy for anti-PD-1-resistant metastatic lung cancer. CDR1 LNHDA and CDR2 SQIVND come from the germline V gene (reference sequence). V lost 6 bases to trimming and J lost 6 bases, with 14 bases between them. The length of the CDR3 is 13 residues. Noted time point: pre-treatment sample, taken before nivolumab and TIL therapy. This was the immunoSEQ v3 assay. Profiling relied on immunoSEQ multiplex PCR, and the TCRdb table lists in-frame clones only, not all of them. The profile shows about 52,000 clones, 79% of them singletons. The TCR sequence derives from a woman aged 30 to 85 with non-small cell lung cancer. Source: blood, taken at baseline. The V gene is TRBV19, the J gene TRBJ1-1; D is unclear. CDR3 nucleotides: TGTGCCAGTAGCAACCAAGGAACGCCTGAAGCTTTCTTT. This encodes CASSNQGTPEAFF.